This T cell receptor beta chain was observed in a study of neurological immune-mediated disorders. The cDNA was generated by 5'RACE with 10-nucleotide random UMIs. TCRdb called the 5' RACE reads again in MiXCR, with one record for every CDR3 protein. The sample carries 50,000 to 75,000 distinct CDR3 sequences, about 13% recorded once. The germline V and J ends were trimmed by 2 bases and 1 base, with 15 bases remaining between them. Germline CDR1 and CDR2: SGDLS and YYNGEE. CDR3 size: 16 residues. The study built unsorted libraries from 2 million PBMCs kept at -80 C. This clonotype was counted at least ten times.

This sequence joins TRBV9 and TRBJ1-1; D unclear. The sequencing input was PBMCs. The source of this sequence is a woman aged 55-70 years with HTLV-1-associated myelopathy (HAM/TSP). In DNA, the CDR3 is TGTGCCAGCAGCGTTGAGCCCCTCAGACGGAACACTGAAGCTTTCTTT. Translating gives CASSVEPLRRNTEAFF.